The next 20 T cell receptor beta chains were all read from a single sample in a study of STAT3 mutations in large granular lymphocyte leukemia. Study-wide points: Every T-cell large granular lymphocyte leukemia patient had at least one immunodominant TCR beta clonotype.

Using immunoSEQ multiplex PCR, the repertoire was profiled, and TCRdb retains in-frame clones only, with some absent. The profile shows about 42,000 clones, around 80% of them singletons. For these receptors, no antigen is known. The sample consisted of PBMCs. The source of these receptors is a human donor with T large granular lymphocyte leukemia. Some clones in this sample may be carry-over from other donors' samples.

The chain uses TRBV2 and TRBJ1-4; D might be TRBD1 (6 bases). The CDR3 has 14 residues. The germline V gene has CDR1 SNHLY and CDR2 FYNNEI. V lost 2 bases and J lost 4, with 8 bases in between. The CDR3 reads CASSERGHNEKLFF. CDR3 nucleotide sequence: TGTGCCAGCAGTGAACGGGGACATAATGAAAAACTGTTTTTT.

The chain employs TRBV5-1 and TRBJ2-3, with 12 bases lining up with TRBD2. CDR3 length: 16 amino acids. V gave up 0 bases and J gave up 5 bases; unmatched junction bases: 4. Germline V gives CDR1 SGHRS, CDR2 YFSETQ. CDR3 nucleotides: TGCGCCAGCAGCTTGGCCGGGACTAGCGGGTTAGATACGCAGTATTTT. It specifies CASSLAGTSGLDTQYF.

This chain joins TRBV7-2 and TRBJ1-6, with 9 bases identical to TRBD1. The V segment lost 6 bases and the J segment 7 bases; nucleotides outside the gene matches: 7. CDR3 size: 15 residues. The germline gives CDR1 SGHTA, CDR2 FQGNSA. CDR3 bases: TGTGCCAGCAGTATACAGGGGGCGGACAATTCACCCCTCCACTTT. Its protein product is CASSIQGADNSPLHF.

The J gene is TRBJ2-7, the V gene TRBV13, with a weak D call TRBD1 (6 bases). Germline V gives CDR1 PRHDT, CDR2 FYEKMQ (reference sequence). This CDR3 region has 12 residues. This CDR3 reads CASSLGGGEQYV. CDR3 coding DNA: TGTGCCAGCAGCCTAGGGGGTGGCGAGCAGTACGTC.

The chain is built from TRBV7-9 and TRBJ2-1; D not resolved. Germline loops: CDR1 SEHNR, CDR2 FQNEAQ (reference sequence). The CDR3 has 13 residues. Trimming stripped 1 base from V and 3 bases from J, with 4 bases between. CDR3 loop: CASSLERYNEQFF. The CDR3 DNA reads TGTGCCAGCAGCTTAGAACGCTACAATGAGCAGTTCTTC.

Comment on this clone: Relative to the germline gene, one junction end is altered; a read error may explain this. The chain has TRBV2 and TRBJ1-1; tentatively, D is TRBD1 (5 bases). This CDR3 is 12 amino acids long. The germline V gene encodes CDR1 SNHLY and CDR2 FYNNEI. The CDR3 sequence: CASREAGRGAFF. For the CDR3, the DNA is TGTGCCAGCAGAGAAGCGGGGCGTGGGGCTTTCTTT.

This clone was counted a few times. This chain links TRBV5-1 with TRBJ1-1; the match to TRBD1 covers 7 bases. The CDR3 has 12 residues. The ends lost 4 bases at V and 10 bases at J; junction bases unmatched: 7. Germline V gene data show CDR1 as SGHRS and CDR2 as YFSETQ. CDR3 DNA sequence: TGCGCCAGCAGCACCAGGGGGGTCGGAGCTTTCTTT. This encodes CASSTRGVGAFF.

The rearrangement uses TRBV19 and TRBJ2-6; 8 bases map to TRBD1. V shed 6 bases and J 2 bases; nucleotides not matched to a gene: 9. Germline V lookup: CDR1 LNHDA, CDR2 SQIVND (reference sequence). The CDR3 contains 17 residues. CDR3 nucleotides: TGTGCCAGTAGAGTCGACAGGGGACTTGCTGGGGCCAACGTCCTGACTTTC. Amino acids: CASRVDRGLAGANVLTF.

The rearrangement uses TRBV5-4 and TRBJ1-2; tentative D call: TRBD1 (5 bases). Trimming removed 4 bases at V and 3 bases at J, with 19 bases between. The CDR3 is 16 residues long. Germline V gene sequence: CDR1 SGHNT, CDR2 YYREEE (reference sequence). DNA of the CDR3: TGTGCCAGCAGCACCCCGCTCCGGGGGTTGGACTATGGCTACACCTTC. Translating it yields CASSTPLRGLDYGYTF.

The rearrangement uses TRBV6-5 and TRBJ2-5, with 7 positions matching TRBD1. CDR1 and CDR2 (germline): MNHEY, SVGAGI. The CDR3 totals 15 residues. The junction had 9 bases not matched to a gene; V was cut back by 6 bases and J by 2 bases. The CDR3 region is CASSRTGQKQETQYF. The CDR3 coding sequence is TGTGCCAGCAGCCGGACGGGACAGAAACAAGAGACCCAGTACTTC.

This sequence joins TRBV7-2 and TRBJ2-7; 9 bases map to TRBD1. Germline V gene lookup returns CDR1 SGHTA and CDR2 FQGNSA. The CDR3 is 13 residues long. Trimming took 7 bases from V and 3 from J; bases not matched to a gene: 4. CDR3 nucleotides: TGTGCCAGCAACCGGGGACAGGGCTACGAGCAGTACTTC. It specifies CASNRGQGYEQYF.

J is TRBJ1-6 and V is TRBV10-3; 8 nucleotides line up with TRBD1. V shed 10 bases and J 5 bases; nucleotides not matched to a gene: 7. The CDR3 is made up of 14 amino acids. The germline gives CDR1 ENHRY, CDR2 SYGVKD. CDR3 nucleotides: TGTGCCACAGCACGACAGGGGAATAATTCACCCCTCCACTTT. It specifies CATARQGNNSPLHF.

The chain couples TRBV14 to TRBJ2-5, with no clear D. Germline V CDR1 and CDR2: SGHDN, FVKESK. The CDR3 has 14 amino acids. Trimming cost V 1 base and J 4 bases, with 10 bases left between them. CDR3 amino acids: CASSQVPWRETQYF. The DNA for the CDR3 is TGTGCCAGCAGCCAAGTGCCTTGGCGAGAGACCCAGTACTTC.

The chain combines TRBV5-5 with TRBJ2-7, with TRBD2 identical over 10 bases. Germline assignment: CDR1 SGHKS and CDR2 YYEKEE (reference sequence). CDR3 length equals 15 residues. Trimming at V came to 3 bases and at J to 3 bases, leaving 6 bases not matched to a gene. The CDR3: CASSSLAGDFYEQYV. As DNA, the CDR3 is TGTGCCAGCAGCTCCCTAGCGGGGGATTTCTACGAGCAGTACGTC.

The count of this clone is one. The chain couples TRBV21-1 to TRBJ1-6; TRBD1 reflects the table's D call only, with no check against the DNA. TRBV21-1 has pseudogene status. The CDR3 has 15 amino acids. DNA for the CDR3: TGTGCCAGCATTCTACGGGACAGTTATAATTCACCCCTCCACTTT. It specifies CASILRDSYNSPLHF.

The rearrangement joins TRBV5-8 to TRBJ2-3, with D possibly matching TRBD1 (5 bases). Trimming removed 7 bases at V and 1 base at J, with 13 bases between. The CDR3 loop spans 14 amino acids. The germline gives CDR1 SGHTS, CDR2 YDEGEE. The CDR3 sequence is CASAPRVGTDTQYF. For the CDR3, the DNA is TGTGCCAGCGCCCCCAGGGTTGGCACAGATACGCAGTATTTT. Full variable domain (missing parts from reference TRBV5-8 and TRBJ2-3): EAGVTQSPTHLIKTRGQQATLRCSPISGHTSVYWYQQALGLGLQFLLWYDEGEERNRGNFPPRFSGRQFPNYSSELNVNALELEDSALYLCASAPRVGTDTQYFGPGTRLTVL.

The V and J genes are TRBV4-2 and TRBJ2-2; 11 bases align to TRBD2. The length of the CDR3 is 15 residues. Germline lookup yields CDR1 LGHNA and CDR2 YNFKEQ. V shed 3 bases, J shed 6 bases, and the junction held 3 bases outside the gene matches. CDR3 coding DNA: TGTGCCAGCAGCCACATTAGCGGGGGGGCCGGGGAGCTGTTTTTT. It yields the protein CASSHISGGAGELFF.

V is TRBV30 and J is TRBJ2-7; 9 bases agree with TRBD1. The germline V gene has CDR1 GTSNPN and CDR2 SVGIG (reference sequence). The CDR3 loop spans 13 amino acids. V lost 0 bases, J lost 4 bases, and 1 base stayed unmatched. CDR3 coding DNA: TGTGCCTGGAGTGTGGACAGGGGTTACGAGCAGTACTTC. It is translated as CAWSVDRGYEQYF. Variable domain in full (rest from reference TRBV30 and TRBJ2-7): SQTIHQWPATLVQPVGSPLSLECTVEGTSNPNLYWYRQAAGRGLQLLFYSVGIGQISSEVPQNLSASRPQDRQFILSSKKLLLSDSGFYLCAWSVDRGYEQYFGPGTRLTVT.

The count of this clone is one. The J gene is TRBJ2-1, the V gene TRBV2; no firm D call. V lost 0 bases to trimming and J lost 8 bases, with 11 bases between them. The germline gives CDR1 SNHLY, CDR2 FYNNEI. This CDR3 has 14 amino acids. DNA for the CDR3: TGTGCCAGCAGTGAAGCCATAGCCTCTGATGAGCAGTTCTTC. Translated, it gives CASSEAIASDEQFF.

This clone is labeled medium-sized. The chain has TRBV2 and TRBJ1-2; 10 bases are shared with TRBD1. CDR3 length: 14 amino acids. Germline V gives CDR1 SNHLY, CDR2 FYNNEI. Germline trimming cut 5 bases from V and 7 bases from J; bases unmatched to any gene: 7. CDR3 region: CASSRDRGGGGYTF. Here the CDR3 DNA reads TGTGCCAGCAGTCGGGACAGGGGCGGGGGTGGCTACACCTTC.